Below are 24 T cell receptor beta chains sequenced from a single sample in a study of response to subunit inactivated influenza vaccine. Using its own MiXCR run on the RT-PCR reads, TCRdb lists one record per CDR3 protein. The sample records 860,000 or so distinct CDR3 sequences, approximately 22% being singletons. Sequenced here: PBMCs from blood, sampled around 5 days after vaccination. The receptors come from a man aged 45 to 65 who received an inactivated influenza vaccine.

The chain employs TRBV5-6 and TRBJ2-5, with 7 bases matching TRBD1. Germline V gene lookup returns CDR1 SGHDT and CDR2 YYEEEE. The J segment lost 0 bases and the V segment lost 5 bases, leaving 4 bases of the junction unmatched. The CDR3 is made up of 14 amino acids. The CDR3: CASSFRGYQETQYF. The CDR3 coding sequence is TGTGCCAGCAGTTTCAGGGGGTACCAAGAGACCCAGTACTTC.

This clonotype occurred a few times. The chain is built from TRBV12-3 or TRBV12-4 and TRBJ2-3, with D uncertain. The germline V and J ends were trimmed by 4 bases and 2 bases, with 7 bases remaining between them. This CDR3 contains 13 residues. CDR3 coding DNA: TGTGCCAGCAGTTCCGGTTTCACAGATACGCAGTATTTT. It specifies CASSSGFTDTQYF.

This clonotype was seen just once. CDR3 protein: CASSVGHLQETQYF. CDR3 sequence (DNA): TGTGCCAGCAGCGTGGGACACTTACAAGAGACCCAGTACTTC. The rearrangement links TRBV5-5 to TRBJ2-5, with a possible D match to TRBD1 (6 bases). V was trimmed by 4 bases and J by 2 bases, leaving 12 bases between them. The CDR3 extends over 14 amino acids. The germline CDR1 and CDR2 sequences are SGHKS and YYEKEE (reference sequence).

Of note for this clonotype: A read error may be the cause here, since a much bigger clone is one base away. The chain uses TRBV12-3 or TRBV12-4 and TRBJ2-1, with no clear D. The CDR3 contains 14 residues. CDR3 amino acids: CTSSLPIPANEQFF. In nucleotides, the CDR3 is TGTACCAGCAGTTTACCCATCCCAGCGAATGAGCAGTTCTTC.

This clonotype was observed a single time. The chain employs TRBV5-1 and TRBJ1-2, with D possibly TRBD1 on 5 matching bases. Germline V gives CDR1 SGHRS, CDR2 YFSETQ. V lost 0 bases and J lost 6, with 15 bases in between. The CDR3 extends over 15 amino acids. CDR3 sequence (DNA): TGCGCCAGCAGCTTGGCGGGACGGGAGTCCCATGGCTACACCTTC. It is translated as CASSLAGRESHGYTF.

This clonotype was seen ten or more times. The V call is TRBV6-1, the J call TRBJ1-5, with 7 bases identical to TRBD1. Germline trimming cut 4 bases from V and 2 bases from J; bases unmatched to any gene: 8. Germline CDR1 MNHNS, CDR2 SASEGT. The length of the CDR3 is 16 residues. The CDR3, as DNA: TGTGCCAGCAGTGTAACAGGGGTTGTGGGCAATCAGCCCCAGCATTTT. Protein sequence: CASSVTGVVGNQPQHF.

This clonotype was observed a few times. This chain uses TRBV12-3 or TRBV12-4 with TRBJ2-3, with TRBD2 as a possible D gene (5 bases). Deletions cut 4 bases from V and 2 bases from J, with 13 bases between. The CDR3 is made up of 15 amino acids. CDR3 sequence: CASSSPSKDTDTQYF. In DNA, the CDR3 is TGTGCCAGCAGTTCGCCTAGCAAAGACACAGATACGCAGTATTTT.

The rearrangement links TRBV6-2 or TRBV6-3 to TRBJ2-3; 9 positions agree with TRBD2. The CDR3 loop spans 16 amino acids. After removal of 2 bases from V and 0 bases from J, the junction contained 3 bases not matched to a gene. Germline loops: CDR1 MNHEY, CDR2 SVGEGT. The CDR3 DNA is TGTGCCAGCAGTTACGAGCGGGGGGTTAGCACAGATACGCAGTATTTT. Translating it yields CASSYERGVSTDTQYF.

This chain joins TRBV5-1 and TRBJ2-2; no clear D. CDR1 and CDR2 (germline): SGHRS, YFSETQ. V gave up 4 bases and J gave up 0 bases, with 10 bases separating them. The CDR3 runs to 15 residues. CDR3 amino acids: CASSEDFTNTGELFF. CDR3 bases: TGCGCCAGCAGCGAAGACTTTACGAACACCGGGGAGCTGTTTTTT. The whole variable domain, remainder taken from reference TRBV5-1 and TRBJ2-2, is KAGVTQTPRYLIKTRGQQVTLSCSPISGHRSVSWYQQTPGQGLQFLFEYFSETQRNKGNFPGRFSGRQFSNSRSEMNVSTLELGDSALYLCASSEDFTNTGELFFGEGSRLTVL.

CDR3 sequence reads: CASSSREIRGYTF. In nucleotides, the CDR3 is TGTGCCAGCAGTTCCCGTGAGATCCGAGGCTACACCTTC. This chain joins TRBV7-9 and TRBJ1-2; D is unclear. Trimming removed 6 bases at V and 8 bases at J, with 16 bases between. CDR1 and CDR2 (germline): SEHNR, FQNEAQ (reference sequence). This CDR3 is 13 amino acids long. Complete variable domain (other parts from reference TRBV7-9 and TRBJ1-2): DTGVSQNPRHKITKRGQNVTFRCDPISEHNRLYWYRQTLGQGPEFLTYFQNEAQLEKSRLLSDRFSAERPKGSFSTLEIQRTEQGDSAMYLCASSSREIRGYTFGSGTRLTVV.

In this sample, this clonotype turned up a few times. V gene TRBV7-6 combines with J gene TRBJ2-7; either TRBD1 or TRBD2 may supply D (5 bases each). This CDR3 is 14 amino acids long. V was shortened by 1 base and J by 0 bases, with 7 bases between the two germline ends. Germline CDR1 SGHVS, CDR2 FNYEAQ. CDR3 nucleotide sequence: TGTGCCAGCAGCTTAGAGGGGACCTCCTACGAGCAGTACTTC. The encoded protein is CASSLEGTSYEQYF. Looking up the rest from reference TRBV7-6 and TRBJ2-7 gives the full variable domain: GAGVSQSPRYKVTKRGQDVALRCDPISGHVSLYWYRQALGQGPEFLTYFNYEAQQDKSGLPNDRFSAERPEGSISTLTIQRTEQRDSAMYRCASSLEGTSYEQYFGPGTRLTVT.

This clonotype was observed a few times. V usage is TRBV7-2 and J usage is TRBJ2-1; 7 nucleotides agree with TRBD1. Germline-derived CDR1 and CDR2 are SGHTA and FQGNSA. CDR3 length: 16 amino acids. V lost 0 bases to trimming and J lost 2 bases; unmatched junction nucleotides: 4. DNA of the CDR3: TGTGCCAGCAGCTTAGCAGGGGGCTATGCCTACAATGAGCAGTTCTTC. Protein: CASSLAGGYAYNEQFF. The whole variable domain, filled in from reference TRBV7-2 and TRBJ2-1, reads GAGVSQSPSNKVTEKGKDVELRCDPISGHTALYWYRQSLGQGLEFLIYFQGNSAPDKSGLPSDRFSAERTGGSVSTLTIQRTQQEDSAVYLCASSLAGGYAYNEQFFGPGTRLTVL.

Only a few counts were recorded for this clonotype. The chain is built from TRBV7-2 and TRBJ2-1, with 9 bases that match TRBD2. The J segment lost 6 bases and the V segment lost 7 bases, leaving 13 bases of the junction unmatched. The CDR3 is 16 residues long. Germline CDR1 SGHTA, CDR2 FQGNSA. As DNA, the CDR3 is TGTGCCAGCATCCGTAGCGGGGGAGAGTTGACCAATGAGCAGTTCTTC. Encoded protein: CASIRSGGELTNEQFF.

V is TRBV5-1 and J is TRBJ2-3, with a tentative D call TRBD2 (6 bases). The germline gives CDR1 SGHRS, CDR2 YFSETQ. The CDR3 consists of 16 residues. Trimming removed 4 bases at V and 3 bases at J, with 18 bases between. DNA of the CDR3: TGCGCCAGCAGCGGGGGGTCGGGGTCTGGTACAGATACGCAGTATTTT. This gives the protein CASSGGSGSGTDTQYF.

This clonotype was detected many times. The V gene is TRBV29-1, the J gene TRBJ1-1, with D possibly matching TRBD1 (5 bases). Trimming pared 7 bases from V and 5 bases from J, leaving 14 bases between. The CDR3 contains 12 residues. Germline assignment: CDR1 SQVTM and CDR2 ANQGSEA. The CDR3 nucleotides read TGCAGCGCAAGCGGGGCTGGAACTGAAGCTTTCTTT. Its protein product is CSASGAGTEAFF.

The genes are TRBV6-2 or TRBV6-3 and TRBJ2-3, with 11 bases matching TRBD2. The CDR3 has 19 amino acids. Per germline, CDR1 MNHEY and CDR2 SVGEGT. Unmatched junction bases numbered 21, after V lost 5 bases and J lost 8 bases. DNA of the CDR3: TGTGCCAGCAGTCGCGGGGAGCTAGCGGGGGGCCAACAGCAGGCTACGCAGTATTTT. Protein sequence: CASSRGELAGGQQQATQYF.

The chain joins TRBV7-2 to TRBJ2-5; no clear D. The germline CDR1 and CDR2 sequences are SGHTA and FQGNSA. The V end was cut by 4 bases, the J end by 1 base, with 10 bases between. The CDR3 is made up of 14 amino acids. The CDR3 here is CASSSSTAQETQYF. The CDR3 DNA reads TGTGCCAGCAGCTCCAGTACGGCCCAAGAGACCCAGTACTTC.

This clonotype was counted a few times. CDR3: CASSSDRGTLGLYF. For the CDR3, the DNA is TGTGCCAGCAGCTCCGACAGGGGGACCCTGGGGCTGTATTTT. The chain employs TRBV7-9 and TRBJ2-3; 9 bases agree with TRBD1. Germline assignment: CDR1 SEHNR and CDR2 FQNEAQ (reference sequence). The V gene end was trimmed by 4 bases and the J gene end by 14 bases; junction bases not matched to a gene: 13. CDR3 size: 14 residues.

The chain couples TRBV6-2 or TRBV6-3 to TRBJ2-7, with D maybe TRBD1 (6 bases). V was pared by 3 bases and J by 3 bases, with 9 bases between. Germline V lookup: CDR1 MNHEY, CDR2 SVGEGT. The CDR3 length is 13 residues. Written as DNA, the CDR3 is TGTGCCAGCAGTTATGCGGACAGCTACGAGCAGTACTTC. Amino acids: CASSYADSYEQYF.

This clonotype was seen only a few times. The rearrangement links TRBV20-1 to TRBJ1-2; TRBD1 matches at 7 bases. The trim removed 0 bases at V and 8 bases at J, leaving 6 bases unmatched. The CDR3 length is 13 residues. Per the germline V gene, CDR1 is DFQATT and CDR2 is SNEGSKA (reference sequence). This chain's CDR3 is CSARDDRVYGYTF. The CDR3 DNA reads as TGCAGTGCTAGAGATGACAGGGTATACGGCTACACCTTC.

This clonotype showed up just a few times. The rearrangement links TRBV2 to TRBJ2-1, with 7 bases that match TRBD1. Germline CDR1 is SNHLY and CDR2 is FYNNEI. The CDR3 runs to 16 residues. J was trimmed by 4 bases and V by 5 bases; bases with no gene match: 11. The CDR3 coding sequence is TGTGCCAGCAGTATATTTGCCGGGACAGTTTACAATGAGCAGTTCTTC. Its translation is CASSIFAGTVYNEQFF. Together with reference TRBV2 and TRBJ2-1, the CDR3 gives the full variable domain: EPEVTQTPSHQVTQMGQEVILRCVPISNHLYFYWYRQILGQKVEFLVSFYNNEISEKSEIFDDQFSVERPDGSNFTLKIRSTKLEDSAMYFCASSIFAGTVYNEQFFGPGTRLTVL.

V and J are TRBV12-3 or TRBV12-4 and TRBJ2-7; 10 bases agree with TRBD1. J gave up 1 base and V 5 bases, and 8 bases lay outside the gene matches. The CDR3 spans 16 residues. The CDR3 DNA follows: TGTGCCAGCAGTCCCCGGGTGGACAGGGGGTCCTACGAGCAGTACTTC. Translating gives CASSPRVDRGSYEQYF.

This clonotype was detected a few times. This chain connects TRBV4-2 to TRBJ1-3; D might be TRBD1 (5 bases). CDR3 length: 17 residues. CDR1 and CDR2 (germline): LGHNA, YNFKEQ. V was cut by 0 bases and J by 4 bases, with 16 bases left in between. In nucleotides, the CDR3 is TGTGCCAGCAGCCAAGATCGAGCAGGGACGGTCGGAAACACCATATATTTT. This encodes CASSQDRAGTVGNTIYF.

This clonotype has only a few counts. This chain links TRBV20-1 with TRBJ2-4; weak D call: TRBD2 (5 bases). V lost 1 base, J lost 9 bases, and 19 bases lay in between. The length of the CDR3 is 15 residues. In germline, CDR1 is DFQATT, CDR2 SNEGSKA (reference sequence). The CDR3 is CSARGEGGKGGIQYF. The CDR3 bases are TGCAGTGCTAGAGGGGAAGGCGGTAAAGGAGGCATTCAGTACTTC.